One and the same sample provided the 20 T cell receptor beta chains below, sequenced in a study of control samples from healthy donors and cancer patients (dated by TCRdb to 2018 to 2021). Libraries came from the immunoSEQ multiplex PCR assay. TCRdb mirrors the immuneACCESS table, restricted to in-frame sequences. Some clones are absent from its copies; in checked studies, under half trace to an unresolved V gene, and the reason for the others is unknown. This sample lists around 150,000 clones; just over 85% were detected once. The ten biggest clones cover 1.5% to 2% of the sample. The sequenced sample was blood. These receptors originate from a man between 18 and 29 years old in good health.

V and J are TRBV7-2 and TRBJ2-6; D tentatively reads TRBD1 or TRBD2 (6 bases each). Germline values: CDR1 SGHTA, CDR2 FQGNSA. This CDR3 spans 16 amino acids. Trimming stripped 5 bases from V and 2 bases from J, with 13 bases between. The CDR3 loop reads CASSPEGGAGANVLTF. Written as DNA, the CDR3 is TGTGCCAGCAGCCCAGAGGGGGGCGCTGGGGCCAACGTCCTGACTTTC.

The V and J genes are TRBV4-3 and TRBJ1-4; possible D gene TRBD1, 6 bases. V was trimmed by 0 bases and J by 8 bases, leaving 10 bases between them. CDR1 LGHNA and CDR2 YSLEER come from the germline V gene. The CDR3 has 14 residues. CDR3 DNA sequence: TGCGCCAGCAGCCAAGAACAGGGCACGGAAAAACTGTTTTTT. As protein: CASSQEQGTEKLFF.

The chain couples TRBV11-1 to TRBJ1-4, with TRBD1 matching 9 bases. CDR1 and CDR2 from the germline V gene are SGHAT and FQDESV (reference sequence). V shed 5 bases, J shed 7 bases, and the junction held 8 bases outside the gene matches. The CDR3 consists of 15 residues. The CDR3 region is CASSVNRGRGEKLFF. In DNA form, the CDR3 reads TGTGCCAGCAGCGTCAACAGGGGGCGCGGTGAAAAACTGTTTTTT.

This clone showed up just once. The chain joins TRBV14 to TRBJ2-5; D ambiguous. The germline V gene has CDR1 SGHDN and CDR2 FVKESK. V was pared by 0 bases and J by 4 bases, with 6 bases between. This CDR3 comprises 13 residues. The CDR3 DNA sequence: TGTGCCAGCAGCCAAGATTGGCTAGAGACCCAGTACTTC. Protein product: CASSQDWLETQYF.

CDR3: CASRDPGTYYEQYF. CDR3 DNA sequence: TGTGCCAGCAGAGATCCTGGGACTTATTACGAGCAGTACTTC. The rearrangement joins TRBV7-8 to TRBJ2-7, with a tentative D call TRBD2 (6 bases). Germline CDR1 SGHVS, CDR2 FQNEAQ. V lost 6 bases and J 4 bases, leaving 16 bases between the germline ends. The CDR3 sequence is 14 residues long. Full variable domain (remainder filled in from reference TRBV7-8 and TRBJ2-7): GAGVSQSPRYKVAKRGQDVALRCDPISGHVSLFWYQQALGQGPEFLTYFQNEAQLDKSGLPSDRFFAERPEGSVSTLKIQRTQQEDSAVYLCASRDPGTYYEQYFGPGTRLTVT.

The gene calls are TRBV7-9 and TRBJ2-2; D is perhaps TRBD1 or TRBD2 (5 bases each). This CDR3 has 15 amino acids. In germline, CDR1 is SEHNR, CDR2 FQNEAQ (reference sequence). With 2 bases removed from V and 6 bases from J, the gap between germline ends came to 13 bases. The CDR3 loop reads CASSLTLGTSGELFF. The DNA for the CDR3 is TGTGCCAGCAGCTTAACGTTGGGGACGTCCGGGGAGCTGTTTTTT. The full variable domain, in which reference TRBV7-9 and TRBJ2-2 provide the parts outside the CDR3, is DTGVSQNPRHKITKRGQNVTFRCDPISEHNRLYWYRQTLGQGPEFLTYFQNEAQLEKSRLLSDRFSAERPKGSFSTLEIQRTEQGDSAMYLCASSLTLGTSGELFFGEGSRLTVL.

The V and J genes are TRBV9 and TRBJ1-1; D remains ambiguous. Looked up from germline, CDR1 is SGDLS and CDR2 is YYNGEE. The CDR3 covers 12 residues. Trimming took off 4 bases at V and 4 bases at J, with 8 bases between the two ends. The CDR3 nucleotides read TGTGCCAGCAGCTCGGTGGGCACTGAAGCTTTCTTT. It translates to CASSSVGTEAFF.

The rearrangement joins TRBV19 to TRBJ1-3; tentative D call: TRBD1 (6 bases). CDR3 size: 16 residues. V was shortened by 4 bases and J by 4 bases, with 17 bases between the two germline ends. Looked up from germline, CDR1 is LNHDA and CDR2 is SQIVND (reference sequence). CDR3 nucleotides: TGTGCCAGTAGTAGAATTCAGGGGCCGTCCGGAAACACCATATATTTT. It yields the protein CASSRIQGPSGNTIYF.

This chain links TRBV19 with TRBJ2-5; D is possibly TRBD1 or TRBD2 (6 bases each). The germline CDR1 and CDR2 sequences are LNHDA and SQIVND (reference sequence). Trimming stripped 4 bases from V and 5 bases from J, with 14 bases between. The CDR3 length is 14 residues. CDR3 protein: CASSTGVGGETQYF. The CDR3 region has the DNA TGTGCCAGTAGTACAGGGGTTGGGGGGGAGACCCAGTACTTC.

The J gene is TRBJ2-7, the V gene TRBV6-6, with TRBD1 identical over 8 bases. The length of the CDR3 is 15 residues. Germline loops: CDR1 MNHNY, CDR2 SVGAGI (reference sequence). V lost 6 bases, J lost 2 bases, and 9 bases stayed unmatched. The CDR3 DNA reads as TGTGCCAGCAGGATTCGACAGGGGACCACCTACGAGCAGTACTTC. Translating it yields CASRIRQGTTYEQYF.

The chain carries TRBV12-3 or TRBV12-4 and TRBJ2-2; D not certain. Trimming removed 3 bases from V and 4 bases from J, with 6 bases in between. The CDR3 has 13 amino acids. Here the CDR3 reads CASSFIRTGELFF. Written as DNA, the CDR3 is TGTGCCAGCAGTTTTATCCGCACCGGGGAGCTGTTTTTT.

V usage is TRBV28 and J usage is TRBJ1-4; D is perhaps TRBD1 (6 bases). Germline V gene data show CDR1 as MDHEN and CDR2 as SYDVKM. The germline V and J ends were trimmed by 9 bases and 0 bases, with 14 bases remaining between them. This CDR3 comprises 15 residues. DNA for the CDR3: TGTGCCAGTGCAACAGGGTACGCAACTAATGAAAAACTGTTTTTT. Residues: CASATGYATNEKLFF.

This clone was detected only once. The J gene is TRBJ1-3, the V gene TRBV19; maybe TRBD1 (5 bases). This CDR3 contains 15 residues. V lost 7 bases to trimming and J lost 0 bases, with 13 bases between them. The germline V gene has CDR1 LNHDA and CDR2 SQIVND (reference sequence). CDR3 sequence: CASTPGPASGNTIYF. CDR3 in DNA: TGTGCCAGTACTCCGGGACCGGCCTCTGGAAACACCATATATTTT.

V gene TRBV18 combines with J gene TRBJ1-1; 8 bases align to TRBD1. CDR1 is KGHSH and CDR2 is LQKENI in the germline V gene. J was trimmed by 5 bases and V by 5 bases; bases with no gene match: 4. This CDR3 has 13 amino acids. CDR3 region: CASSAQGGTEAFF. The CDR3 bases are TGTGCCAGCTCAGCACAGGGGGGGACTGAAGCTTTCTTT.

The chain uses TRBV30 and TRBJ2-7; 9 nucleotides match TRBD1. This CDR3 has 15 residues. J was trimmed by 5 bases and V by 3 bases; bases with no gene match: 11. CDR1 GTSNPN and CDR2 SVGIG come from the germline V gene (reference sequence). The CDR3 here is CAWSAHGTGFDEQYF. CDR3 coding DNA: TGTGCCTGGAGCGCCCACGGGACAGGGTTCGACGAGCAGTACTTC. Variable domain in full (rest from reference TRBV30 and TRBJ2-7): SQTIHQWPATLVQPVGSPLSLECTVEGTSNPNLYWYRQAAGRGLQLLFYSVGIGQISSEVPQNLSASRPQDRQFILSSKKLLLSDSGFYLCAWSAHGTGFDEQYFGPGTRLTVT.

The V and J genes are TRBV28 and TRBJ2-3, with 12 bases matching TRBD2. With 4 bases clipped from V and 0 bases from J, the junction kept 5 bases outside the gene matches. The germline gives CDR1 MDHEN, CDR2 SYDVKM. The CDR3 loop spans 17 amino acids. The CDR3 nucleotides are TGTGCCAGCAGTTGGAAGGGACTAGCGGGTAGCACAGATACGCAGTATTTT. It translates to CASSWKGLAGSTDTQYF.

The chain carries TRBV9 and TRBJ2-1, with 7 nucleotides matching TRBD2. From germline, CDR1 is SGDLS and CDR2 YYNGEE. CDR3 length equals 15 residues. The ends lost 4 bases at V and 4 bases at J; junction bases unmatched: 8. CDR3 in amino acids: CASSSQGGVYNEQFF. For the CDR3, the DNA is TGTGCCAGCAGCAGCCAGGGAGGGGTTTACAATGAGCAGTTCTTC.

This chain links TRBV28 with TRBJ1-2, with D tentatively TRBD1 (5 bases). The germline CDR1 and CDR2 sequences are MDHEN and SYDVKM. The CDR3 runs 12 residues. Trimming left V 10 bases short and J 4 bases short, with 13 bases between. As DNA, the CDR3 is TGTGCCATCCAGGGATTGGTCTATGGCTACACCTTC. This encodes CAIQGLVYGYTF.

The chain carries TRBV30 and TRBJ2-3, with 9 bases fitting TRBD2. CDR3 length equals 18 residues. The V and J ends lost 1 base and 0 bases, in that order; junction bases with no gene match: 11. CDR1 is GTSNPN and CDR2 is SVGIG in the germline V gene (reference sequence). CDR3 region: CAWSGLAGDIHSTDTQYF. The CDR3 DNA reads TGTGCCTGGAGTGGGTTAGCGGGGGATATACATAGCACAGATACGCAGTATTTT.

The rearrangement links TRBV6-6 to TRBJ1-5; 7 bases are a match to TRBD1. Germline-derived CDR1 and CDR2 are MNHNY and SVGAGI (reference sequence). CDR3 length equals 13 residues. With V trimmed by 5 bases and J by 2 bases, 0 bases remained unmatched. CDR3 coding DNA: TGTGCCAGCAGTGACAGGGGCAATCAGCCCCAGCATTTT. Protein product: CASSDRGNQPQHF.